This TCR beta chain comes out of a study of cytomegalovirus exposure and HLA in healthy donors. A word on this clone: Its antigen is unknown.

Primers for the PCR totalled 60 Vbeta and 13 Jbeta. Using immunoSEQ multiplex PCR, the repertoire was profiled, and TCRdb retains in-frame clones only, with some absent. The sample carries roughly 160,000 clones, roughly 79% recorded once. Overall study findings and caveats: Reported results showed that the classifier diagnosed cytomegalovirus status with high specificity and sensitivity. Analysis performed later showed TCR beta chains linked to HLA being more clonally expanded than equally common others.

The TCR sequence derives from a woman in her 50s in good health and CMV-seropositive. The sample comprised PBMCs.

This chain's CDR3 is CASRLPGQGSGYTF. The DNA of the CDR3 is TGTGCCAGCAGGCTCCCGGGACAGGGGTCTGGCTACACCTTC. The rearrangement joins TRBV6-1 to TRBJ1-2, with 10 bases identical to TRBD1. J lost 7 bases, V lost 6 bases, and 8 bases had no gene match. CDR3 length: 14 residues. In germline, CDR1 is MNHNS, CDR2 SASEGT.